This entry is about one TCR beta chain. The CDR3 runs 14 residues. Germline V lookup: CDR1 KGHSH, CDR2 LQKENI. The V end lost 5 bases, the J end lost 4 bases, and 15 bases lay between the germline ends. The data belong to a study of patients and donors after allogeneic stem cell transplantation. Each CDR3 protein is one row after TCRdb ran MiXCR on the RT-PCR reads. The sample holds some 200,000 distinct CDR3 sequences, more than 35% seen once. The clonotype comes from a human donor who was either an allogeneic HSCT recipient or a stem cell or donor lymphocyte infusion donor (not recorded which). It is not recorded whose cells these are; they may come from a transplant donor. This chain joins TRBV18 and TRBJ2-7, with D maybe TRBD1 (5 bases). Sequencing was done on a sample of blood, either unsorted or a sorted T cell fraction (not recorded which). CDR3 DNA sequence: TGTGCCAGCTCAGTCGACAGAAACTGGTACGAGCAGTACTTC. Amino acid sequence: CASSVDRNWYEQYF.